This TCR beta chain was sequenced in a study of shared clonotypes between healthy human individuals. Across the whole study: Per donor, CD8 memory used one plate, CD8 naive used two, CD4 memory used three and CD4 naive used three.

As defined, naive CD8 cells were CD45RO-negative and positively selected for CCR7, with terminally differentiated effector memory CD45RA+ cells excluded. Sequenced by immunoSEQ multiplex PCR; TCRdb stores in-frame clones only, minus some. This sample has about 580,000 clones, with more than 95% found just once. Per the germline V gene, CDR1 is SGHNT and CDR2 is YENEEA. Trimming took 0 bases from V and 2 from J, leaving 9 bases between them. The CDR3 totals 15 residues. The origin of this receptor is a man between 25 and 39 years old in good health. The sample comprised naive CD8+ T cells sorted from blood. The chain couples TRBV11-3 to TRBJ2-3, with D uncertain. The CDR3 protein is CASSLDGRDTDTQYF. DNA for the CDR3: TGTGCCAGCAGCTTAGATGGTAGGGACACAGATACGCAGTATTTT.